This T cell receptor beta chain was identified in a study of Ad26.COV2.S vaccination and SARS-CoV-2 variants. Study at large: As a participant in COV1001, the donor was in the Ad26.COV2.S trial arm. Study findings and constraints: Following vaccination, spike-specific CD8+ and CD4+ T cell responses reportedly exhibited substantial breadth. Non-spike TCR breadth showed similarity between vaccine and placebo recipients.

Clones were sequenced by immunoSEQ multiplex PCR, and TCRdb holds only the in-frame ones, with some missing. The sample includes fewer than 500,000 clones, roughly nine tenths seen only once; the top ten take about 2.7%. The germline gives CDR1 SGHNT, CDR2 YYREEE (reference sequence). V was cut by 3 bases and J by 9 bases, with 21 bases left in between. This CDR3 region has 15 residues. Turning to this clone: Its specificity is unknown.

Treatment reported: some 19 received Ad26.COV2.S at low or high dose, single or two shots; about 5 received placebo; per-sample allocation not given. Sample collection was performed on day 63 after the first vaccine or placebo injection. V is TRBV5-4 and J is TRBJ1-1, with a tentative D call TRBD1 (6 bases). This receptor was identified in a person between 18 and 59 years old who received the Ad26.COV2.S COVID-19 vaccine or a placebo. The sample here was peripheral blood, taken in a trial of Ad26.COV2.S vaccine versus placebo. The CDR3 loop reads CASSSNPGTREKAFF. CDR3 nucleotide sequence: TGTGCCAGCAGCTCCAACCCCGGGACAAGGGAAAAAGCTTTCTTT. The full variable domain, with the rest looked up from reference TRBV5-4 and TRBJ1-1, is ETGVTQSPTHLIKTRGQQVTLRCSSQSGHNTVSWYQQALGQGPQFIFQYYREEENGRGNFPPRFSGLQFPNYSSELNVNALELDDSALYLCASSSNPGTREKAFFGQGTRLTVV.